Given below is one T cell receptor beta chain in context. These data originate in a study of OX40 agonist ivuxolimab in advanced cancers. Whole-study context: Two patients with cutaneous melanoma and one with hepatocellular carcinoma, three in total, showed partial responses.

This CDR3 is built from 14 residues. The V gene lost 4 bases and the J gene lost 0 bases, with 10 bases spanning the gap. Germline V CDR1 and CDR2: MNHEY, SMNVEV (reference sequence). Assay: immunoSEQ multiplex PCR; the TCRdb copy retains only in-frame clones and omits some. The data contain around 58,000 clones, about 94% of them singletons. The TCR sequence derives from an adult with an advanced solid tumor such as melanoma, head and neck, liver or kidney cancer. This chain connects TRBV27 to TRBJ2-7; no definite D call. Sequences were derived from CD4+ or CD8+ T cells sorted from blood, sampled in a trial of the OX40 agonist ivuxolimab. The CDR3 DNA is TGTGCCAGCAGTTCGGCGGTAAGCTCCTACGAGCAGTACTTC. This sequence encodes CASSSAVSSYEQYF.